These 28 T cell receptor beta chains originate from one sample sequenced in a study of blood T cell repertoires in COVID-19. Only in-frame clones appear in the TCRdb table, and some are missing; sequencing was by immunoSEQ multiplex PCR. The sample consists of just over 250,000 clones, 88% of them appearing once. Sample: peripheral blood. These receptors all come from a man between 60 and 75 years old who had recovered from COVID-19.

CDR3 amino acids: CASSFRDRVRVAAGNTIYF. DNA of the CDR3: TGTGCCAGCAGCTTTCGGGACAGGGTAAGAGTAGCGGCTGGAAACACCATATATTTT. The chain recombines TRBV5-5 with TRBJ1-3; 9 positions agree with TRBD1. CDR1 SGHKS and CDR2 YYEKEE come from the germline V gene (reference sequence). The CDR3 contains 19 residues. With V trimmed by 2 bases and J by 2 bases, 14 bases remained unmatched. Based on the CDR3 plus reference TRBV5-5 and TRBJ1-3, the full variable domain is DAGVTQSPTHLIKTRGQQVTLRCSPISGHKSVSWYQQVLGQGPQFIFQYYEKEERGRGNFPDRFSARQFPNYSSELNVNALLLGDSALYLCASSFRDRVRVAAGNTIYFGEGSWLTVV.

The rearrangement uses TRBV4-2 and TRBJ1-2; 8 bases map to TRBD1. The CDR3 is made up of 17 amino acids. After removal of 0 bases from V and 3 bases from J, the junction contained 9 bases not matched to a gene. Looked up from germline, CDR1 is LGHNA and CDR2 is YNFKEQ. CDR3 in amino acids: CASSQDFGGQGDYGYTF. CDR3 nucleotide sequence: TGTGCCAGCAGCCAAGATTTTGGAGGACAGGGCGACTATGGCTACACCTTC.

The chain links TRBV27 to TRBJ1-6, with TRBD1 matching 7 bases. The CDR3 is 16 amino acids. Germline V CDR1 and CDR2: MNHEY, SMNVEV (reference sequence). The V gene end was trimmed by 6 bases and the J gene end by 4 bases; junction bases not matched to a gene: 9. The CDR3 nucleotides read TGTGCCAGCAGATACAGGGGATCCCTTTATAATTCACCCCTCCACTTT. It is translated as CASRYRGSLYNSPLHF.

The rearrangement uses TRBV7-2 and TRBJ1-6; 7 bases line up with TRBD1. The CDR3 has 16 amino acids. The ends lost 6 bases at V and 6 bases at J; junction bases unmatched: 11. Germline values: CDR1 SGHTA, CDR2 FQGNSA. The CDR3, as DNA: TGTGCCAGCAGTGCCTCAGGGGGGTGGTCTAATTCACCCCTCCACTTT. It translates to CASSASGGWSNSPLHF.

This rearrangement joins TRBV7-7 to TRBJ2-2, with 8 positions matching TRBD1. The germline CDR1 and CDR2 sequences are SSHAT and FNYEAQ (reference sequence). The CDR3 loop spans 16 amino acids. V trimming: 1 base; J trimming: 5 bases; junction bases outside the gene matches: 6. CDR3 coding DNA: TGTGCCAGCAGCTTAGAAGCGACAGGGGTAACCGGGGAGCTGTTTTTT. This translates into CASSLEATGVTGELFF.

J is TRBJ1-3 and V is TRBV19; 8 nucleotides align to TRBD1. Germline-derived CDR1 and CDR2 are LNHDA and SQIVND (reference sequence). The V and J ends lost 9 bases and 1 base, in that order; junction bases with no gene match: 11. CDR3 length: 16 residues. The CDR3 nucleotides are TGTGCCAGCAAGGACAGGGTGCATACTTCTGGAAACACCATATATTTT. Translation: CASKDRVHTSGNTIYF.

The chain carries TRBV7-9 and TRBJ2-7; possibly TRBD2 for D (5 bases). Germline CDR1 and CDR2: SEHNR and FQNEAQ (reference sequence). V lost 3 bases to trimming and J lost 3 bases, with 9 bases between them. CDR3 size: 13 residues. CDR3 region: CASSLSGVYEQYF. DNA for the CDR3: TGTGCCAGCAGCTTGTCCGGGGTCTACGAGCAGTACTTC.

V usage is TRBV11-2 and J usage is TRBJ2-7, with a tentative D call TRBD2 (6 bases). Trimming stripped 1 base from V and 5 bases from J, with 12 bases between. The germline V gene has CDR1 SGHAT and CDR2 FQNNGV. The CDR3 length is 14 residues. The chain's CDR3 is CASSLGATSNEQYF. The CDR3 nucleotides read TGTGCCAGCAGCTTAGGGGCGACTAGTAACGAGCAGTACTTC.

The sample holds one count of this clone. The chain links TRBV6-2 or TRBV6-3 to TRBJ1-5; D unclear. Between the trimmed V and J ends, which lost 0 bases and 8 bases, there was a span of 14 bases. CDR1 and CDR2 from the germline V gene are MNHEY and SVGEGT. This CDR3 comprises 15 residues. CDR3 residues: CASSYSISDQEPQHF. CDR3 nucleotides: TGTGCCAGCAGTTACTCGATATCCGACCAGGAGCCCCAGCATTTT.

The chain has TRBV15 and TRBJ2-1; TRBD1 agrees at 7 bases. Per germline, CDR1 LNHNV and CDR2 YYDKDF (reference sequence). The length of the CDR3 is 15 residues. V trimming: 4 bases; J trimming: 6 bases; junction bases outside the gene matches: 9. The CDR3 reads CATSTTGTASNEQFF. The CDR3 DNA follows: TGTGCCACCAGCACGACCGGGACAGCCTCCAATGAGCAGTTCTTC.

The chain recombines TRBV7-6 with TRBJ2-1; TRBD1 matches at 9 bases. The ends lost 0 bases at V and 1 base at J; junction bases unmatched: 4. CDR1 SGHVS and CDR2 FNYEAQ come from the germline V gene. The CDR3 loop spans 17 amino acids. The CDR3 here is CASSLAPGTGSYNEQFF. CDR3 DNA sequence: TGTGCCAGCAGCTTAGCCCCCGGGACAGGGTCCTACAATGAGCAGTTCTTC.

The chain combines TRBV30 with TRBJ2-3, with 9 bases fitting TRBD1. Germline CDR1 is GTSNPN and CDR2 is SVGIG (reference sequence). V gave up 3 bases and J gave up 15 bases; unmatched junction bases: 10. The CDR3 spans 12 residues. CDR3 in amino acids: CAWRGTGTGQYF. The CDR3 coding sequence is TGTGCCTGGAGGGGTACCGGGACAGGGCAATATTTT.

This chain joins TRBV5-4 and TRBJ2-3; D ambiguous. This CDR3 has 16 residues. V shed 2 bases and J shed 4 bases, with 17 bases lying between them. Germline V gene data show CDR1 as SGHNT and CDR2 as YYREEE (reference sequence). This CDR3 reads CASSFGGPSTSDTQYF. The DNA of the CDR3 is TGTGCCAGCAGCTTCGGCGGTCCGAGCACCTCAGATACGCAGTATTTT.

Remarks on this clone: This sample also contains other DNA sequences that code for the same CDR3. This chain links TRBV7-9 with TRBJ1-2, with D tentatively TRBD1 (6 bases). The germline V gene has CDR1 SEHNR and CDR2 FQNEAQ (reference sequence). V dropped 4 bases and J dropped 4 bases, with 7 bases sitting between them. CDR3 length equals 12 residues. The CDR3 bases are TGTGCCAGCAGCTCACAGGGCTATGGCTACACCTTC. Amino acids: CASSSQGYGYTF.

This chain links TRBV10-3 with TRBJ2-7, with a tentative D call TRBD1 (6 bases). The germline CDR1 and CDR2 sequences are ENHRY and SYGVKD. The V and J ends lost 3 bases and 6 bases respectively, with 12 bases between them. The CDR3 has 13 amino acids. CDR3 bases: TGTGCCATCAGTGAACTTACAGGGAGCGAGCAGTACTTC. This encodes CAISELTGSEQYF.

The V and J genes are TRBV28 and TRBJ1-6; possibly TRBD1 for D (6 bases). V lost 7 bases and J 11 bases, leaving 12 bases between the germline ends. The germline V gene encodes CDR1 MDHEN and CDR2 SYDVKM. This CDR3 spans 12 amino acids. This CDR3 reads CASISGVAPLHF. In nucleotides, the CDR3 is TGTGCCAGCATTTCAGGGGTGGCACCCCTCCACTTT.

This rearrangement joins TRBV2 to TRBJ2-1; possibly TRBD2 for D (6 bases). The CDR3 consists of 13 residues. Germline loops: CDR1 SNHLY, CDR2 FYNNEI. With 10 bases removed from V and 7 bases from J, the gap between germline ends came to 17 bases. The CDR3 nucleotides are TGTGCCATAGCGGTTTCAGGGAAGAATGAGCAGTTCTTC. Amino acids: CAIAVSGKNEQFF.

The chain joins TRBV18 to TRBJ2-1; tentatively, D is TRBD2 (6 bases). CDR1 is KGHSH, CDR2 LQKENI, per germline. V was shortened by 5 bases and J by 9 bases, with 14 bases between the two germline ends. The length of the CDR3 is 13 residues. The CDR3 DNA follows: TGTGCCAGCTCATCCCCTAGCGTTCGTGAGCAGTTCTTC. It specifies CASSSPSVREQFF.

The chain uses TRBV6-1 and TRBJ1-5; the match to TRBD1 covers 11 bases. Trimming at V came to 2 bases and at J to 0 bases, leaving 12 bases not matched to a gene. Germline values: CDR1 MNHNS, CDR2 SASEGT. This CDR3 has 20 amino acids. This chain's CDR3 is CASSERGWGQGVFSNQPQHF. In DNA form, the CDR3 reads TGTGCCAGCAGTGAACGGGGCTGGGGACAGGGGGTATTTAGCAATCAGCCCCAGCATTTT.

The chain employs TRBV7-9 and TRBJ1-1, with D unclear. Germline V gives CDR1 SEHNR, CDR2 FQNEAQ (reference sequence). The V end lost 5 bases, the J end lost 2 bases, and 9 bases lay between the germline ends. This CDR3 has 13 residues. CDR3 sequence reads: CASSPSYNTEAFF. The CDR3 region has the DNA TGTGCCAGCAGCCCTTCGTATAACACTGAAGCTTTCTTT.

The chain recombines TRBV5-1 with TRBJ2-7; TRBD2 matches 9 bases. The CDR3 runs to 17 residues. V shed 0 bases and J 2 bases; nucleotides not matched to a gene: 9. Germline V gene data show CDR1 as SGHRS and CDR2 as YFSETQ. The CDR3 DNA reads as TGCGCCAGCAGCTTGGTCCCTAGCGGGGTTTACACCTACGAGCAGTACTTC. It translates to CASSLVPSGVYTYEQYF.

The chain uses TRBV6-5 and TRBJ1-3, with D perhaps TRBD1 (6 bases). The CDR3 contains 15 residues. Trimming shortened V by 2 bases and J by 3 bases, and 11 bases separated the two germline ends. Germline lookup yields CDR1 MNHEY and CDR2 SVGAGI. CDR3 DNA: TGTGCCAGCAGTTACAGGGCAGGGGTTGGAAACACCATATATTTT. The encoded protein is CASSYRAGVGNTIYF.

The gene calls are TRBV9 and TRBJ2-5; 7 nucleotides line up with TRBD1. The V and J ends lost 0 bases and 3 bases, in that order; junction bases with no gene match: 5. The germline V gene has CDR1 SGDLS and CDR2 YYNGEE. The CDR3 totals 15 residues. The CDR3 is CASSVDDREKETQYF. The CDR3 nucleotides read TGTGCCAGCAGCGTAGACGACAGGGAGAAAGAGACCCAGTACTTC.

The genes are TRBV7-2 and TRBJ2-7; 11 bases agree with TRBD1. Germline assignment: CDR1 SGHTA and CDR2 FQGNSA. Trimming cost V 5 bases and J 2 bases; bases outside gene matches: 5. This CDR3 is built from 15 residues. The CDR3 region is CASSLEGQGAYEQYF. CDR3 DNA: TGTGCCAGCAGCCTAGAGGGACAGGGGGCCTACGAGCAGTACTTC.

This CDR3 reads CASSTSYRGPRGYTF. CDR3 bases: TGTGCCAGCAGTACGTCCTACAGGGGGCCCCGTGGCTACACCTTC. This rearrangement joins TRBV6-5 to TRBJ1-2; 9 bases map to TRBD1. The J segment lost 7 bases and the V segment lost 5 bases, leaving 11 bases of the junction unmatched. The germline V gene has CDR1 MNHEY and CDR2 SVGAGI. The CDR3 spans 15 residues.

The chain recombines TRBV2 with TRBJ1-1; TRBD1 matches at 7 bases. Germline V lookup: CDR1 SNHLY, CDR2 FYNNEI. The CDR3 spans 15 residues. The V segment lost 6 bases and the J segment 2 bases; nucleotides outside the gene matches: 9. As DNA, the CDR3 is TGTGCCAGCAGACCCCTCGGGACAGCAAACACTGAAGCTTTCTTT. Its protein product is CASRPLGTANTEAFF.

The sample holds one count of this clone. The gene calls are TRBV12-3 or TRBV12-4 and TRBJ1-1; the D gene is possibly TRBD1 (6 bases). Trimming stripped 6 bases from V and 4 bases from J, with 12 bases between. This CDR3 has 13 residues. Here the CDR3 DNA reads TGTGCCAGCAGAACCACAGGGACCACTGAAGCTTTCTTT. This sequence encodes CASRTTGTTEAFF.

This chain connects TRBV19 to TRBJ1-5; no firm D call. V lost 8 bases to trimming and J lost 0 bases, with 14 bases between them. The length of the CDR3 is 15 residues. Germline V lookup: CDR1 LNHDA, CDR2 SQIVND (reference sequence). This CDR3 reads CASLSRGISNQPQHF. The CDR3 DNA reads TGTGCCAGTCTGAGTCGAGGGATTAGCAATCAGCCCCAGCATTTT.